This T cell receptor beta chain was sequenced for a study of shared clonotypes between healthy human individuals. On the study more broadly: Each donor contributed plates that comprised three CD4 naive, three CD4 memory, two CD8 naive and one CD8 memory.

The study's findings and limits: The represented genetic and exposure-history diversity was limited by the small number of donors. When naive CD4 clonotypes were compared across four donors, approximately 5% were shared.

A word on this clone: What it binds is unknown.

The protocol was immunoSEQ multiplex PCR, while the TCRdb copy is restricted to in-frame clones and leaves out a portion. The sample lists fewer than 400,000 clones, about 74% occurring once. This CDR3 is 12 amino acids long. The V and J ends lost 4 bases and 7 bases, in that order; junction bases with no gene match: 3. Looked up from germline, CDR1 is SGHRS and CDR2 is YFSETQ. Everyone who donated was a Caucasian adult who lived in Nashville, Tennessee. This sequence originates from a man aged 25 to 45 in good health. The sequenced sample was memory CD4+ T cells sorted from blood. Noted subset: CD45RA-negative fraction. V is TRBV5-1 and J is TRBJ1-1; 8 bases align to TRBD1. The CDR3 sequence: CASSQQGVEAFF. CDR3 coding DNA: TGCGCCAGCAGCCAACAGGGGGTTGAAGCTTTCTTT. The entire variable domain, with the rest obtained from reference TRBV5-1 and TRBJ1-1, is as follows: KAGVTQTPRYLIKTRGQQVTLSCSPISGHRSVSWYQQTPGQGLQFLFEYFSETQRNKGNFPGRFSGRQFSNSRSEMNVSTLELGDSALYLCASSQQGVEAFFGQGTRLTVV.